The table lists the clone carrying this TCR beta chain with a few counts. TCRdb re-analysed the 5' RACE reads in MiXCR, keeping a single row per CDR3 protein. The sample includes around 50,000 distinct CDR3 sequences, around 6.4% of them seen just once. V was trimmed by 2 bases and J by 4 bases, leaving 6 bases between them. Germline V gene sequence: CDR1 SGHTA, CDR2 FQGTGA. The CDR3 has 13 amino acids. This sample stems from a study of T cells after yellow fever vaccination. Study-level points and caveats: Sorted memory subsets on day 0 showed almost all vaccine-responding clonotypes to be undetectable.

V and J are TRBV7-3 and TRBJ1-5, with D perhaps TRBD1 (5 bases). Material: PBMCs, either bulk or a sorted T-cell subset (CD4+, CD8+, memory, or dextramer-sorted; not recorded which), obtained 45 days after the yellow fever booster vaccination. This clonotype was obtained from a man between 25 and 39 years old who received the YFV17D yellow fever vaccine. CDR3: CASSLGTNQPQHF. In nucleotides, the CDR3 is TGTGCCAGCAGCTTAGGGACTAATCAGCCCCAGCATTTT.